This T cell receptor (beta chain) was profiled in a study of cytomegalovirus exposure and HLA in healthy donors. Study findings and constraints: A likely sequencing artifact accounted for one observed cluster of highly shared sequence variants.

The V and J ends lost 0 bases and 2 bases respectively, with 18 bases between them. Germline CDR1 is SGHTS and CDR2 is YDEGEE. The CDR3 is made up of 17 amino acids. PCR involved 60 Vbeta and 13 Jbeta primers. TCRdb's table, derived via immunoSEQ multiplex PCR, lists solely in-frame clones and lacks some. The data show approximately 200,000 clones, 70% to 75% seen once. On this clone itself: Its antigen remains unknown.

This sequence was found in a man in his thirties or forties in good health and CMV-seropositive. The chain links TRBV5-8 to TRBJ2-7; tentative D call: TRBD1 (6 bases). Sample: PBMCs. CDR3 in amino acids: CASSLALGWQGPYEQYF. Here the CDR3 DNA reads TGTGCCAGCAGCTTGGCCCTGGGTTGGCAGGGGCCCTACGAGCAGTACTTC.